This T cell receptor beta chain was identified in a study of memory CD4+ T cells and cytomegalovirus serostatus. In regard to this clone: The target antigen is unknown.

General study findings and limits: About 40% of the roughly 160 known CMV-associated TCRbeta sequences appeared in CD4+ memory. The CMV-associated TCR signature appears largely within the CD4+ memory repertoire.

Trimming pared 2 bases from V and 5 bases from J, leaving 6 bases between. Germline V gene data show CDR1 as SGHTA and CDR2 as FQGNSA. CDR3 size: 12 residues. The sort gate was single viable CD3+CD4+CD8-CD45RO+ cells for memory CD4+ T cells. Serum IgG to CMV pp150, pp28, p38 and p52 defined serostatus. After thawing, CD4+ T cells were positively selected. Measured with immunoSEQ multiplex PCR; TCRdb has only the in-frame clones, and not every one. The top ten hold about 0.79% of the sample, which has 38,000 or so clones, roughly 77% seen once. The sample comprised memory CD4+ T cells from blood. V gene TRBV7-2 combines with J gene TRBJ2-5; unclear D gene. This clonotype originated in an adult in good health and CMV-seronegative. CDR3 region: CASSLYMETQYF. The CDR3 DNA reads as TGTGCCAGCAGCTTATACATGGAGACCCAGTACTTC.